The entry that follows covers one T cell receptor (beta chain) sequence. The antigen is unknown. The data derive from a study of CD8 T cells in ankylosing spondylitis. Via MiXCR, TCRdb re-called the 5' RACE reads, giving one row per CDR3 protein. The table includes approximately 500,000 distinct CDR3 sequences, about an eighth detected once. Overall study findings and caveats: For ankylosing spondylitis blood, a TCR beta motif of 8 or 9 highly homologous variants appeared characteristic.

The CDR3 has 12 amino acids. The germline V gene encodes CDR1 DFQATT and CDR2 SNEGSKA (reference sequence). Sequencing used blood, either unsorted or a sorted T cell fraction (not recorded which). This receptor was taken from a male donor with ankylosing spondylitis. V gene TRBV20-1 combines with J gene TRBJ1-2, with TRBD1 identical over 7 bases. CDR3 protein: CRTGISGYGYTF. CDR3 in DNA: TGCAGGACAGGGATTTCTGGCTATGGCTACACCTTC.